Listed below are T cell receptor beta chains from one sample, sequenced in a study of T cells in Graves' hyperthyroidism and ophthalmopathy. TCRdb reanalysed the multiplex PCR reads using MiXCR and keeps one entry per CDR3 protein. Of around 290,000 distinct CDR3 sequences in the sample, about an eighth were seen once. Sequencing was carried out using blood. These receptors came from a woman in her 30s with Graves' hyperthyroidism that later progressed to Graves' ophthalmopathy. CDR3s include the opening cysteine and the closing phenylalanine or tryptophan. The D gene is left open where the match is weak.

cdr3_aa j_call d_call v_call
CATSRVGNEKLFF TRBJ1-4 NA TRBV15
CASWKDEQFF TRBJ2-1 NA TRBV28
CSARALGFYGYAF TRBJ1-2 NA TRBV20-1
CASSGLMGGSYGYTF TRBJ1-2 NA TRBV6-1
CASSFGDVLGGGSYNEQFF TRBJ2-1 TRBD2 TRBV27
CASSISPGLDSYNEQFF TRBJ2-1 NA TRBV19
CASKVASGRNYEQFF TRBJ2-1 TRBD2 TRBV19
CASSQVTGRTLRQQYF TRBJ2-7 NA TRBV14
CASSSRDSYWKLFF TRBJ1-4 TRBD1 TRBV11-2
CASSLSSRGLYGYTF TRBJ1-2 NA TRBV27
CASSYLAYEQYF TRBJ2-7 NA TRBV6-2/TRBV6-3
CASRTGLAGVEQFF TRBJ2-1 TRBD2 TRBV2
CASRSPGPGQGHEQYF TRBJ2-7 TRBD1 TRBV28
CASSSPRNTEAFF TRBJ1-1 NA TRBV12-3/TRBV12-4
CASSLGESSSGNTIYF TRBJ1-3 NA TRBV7-9
CASSLGGWETQYF TRBJ2-5 NA TRBV28
CSARTTGGRNEQYF TRBJ2-7 TRBD2 TRBV20-1
CASSLARGLSSYNEQFF TRBJ2-1 NA TRBV7-9
CASSPGLAGWEQYF TRBJ2-7 TRBD2 TRBV5-6